Included here is one T cell receptor (beta chain) sequence, with context. The data are from a study of graft-versus-host responses after intestinal transplantation. Study-level information: For approximately three years after anti-thymocyte globulin induction, all recipients took tacrolimus and steroids.

Tissue from the graft was processed to free its intraepithelial and lamina propria lymphocytes. Per the germline V gene, CDR1 is MRHNA and CDR2 is SNTAGT. The CDR3 covers 18 residues. The V segment lost 4 bases and the J segment 2 bases; nucleotides outside the gene matches: 14. Measured with immunoSEQ multiplex PCR; TCRdb has only the in-frame clones, and not every one. The sample holds about 9,600 clones, 75% to 90% seen once. The material sequenced was ileum tissue, taken roughly 710 days after intestinal transplantation. V is TRBV6-4 and J is TRBJ1-5, with TRBD1 matching 7 bases. This receptor was identified in a human patient who received an intestinal transplant, so some T cells may come from the graft donor. CDR3 DNA sequence: TGTGCCAGCAGTGTAACACAGGGGACGAAGGTGGGCAATCAGCCCCAGCATTTT. It encodes CASSVTQGTKVGNQPQHF.